This paragraph covers one TCR beta chain sequence. Its antigen remains unidentified. The CDR3 is 18 residues long. Trimming at V came to 1 base and at J to 4 bases, leaving 10 bases not matched to a gene. Germline CDR1 reads MNHNS; CDR2 reads SASEGT. The data derive from a study of immune evolution from preneoplasia to lung adenocarcinoma. For the study at large: HLA loss of heterozygosity: about 7% AIS, roughly 15% MIA, roughly 35% ADC, none AAH. Study-wide results and caveats: Later-stage lesions appeared to have more T cells, more diversity, less clonality.

Assay: immunoSEQ multiplex PCR; the TCRdb copy retains only in-frame clones and omits some. This sample carries 25,000 to 30,000 clones, roughly 70% of them seen once, and the ten largest clones take 5.5% to 6%. V and J are TRBV6-1 and TRBJ2-2; 9 bases are shared with TRBD1. The sequenced material came from FFPE invasive lung adenocarcinoma tissue. The clonotype originates from a person in their 60s with invasive lung adenocarcinoma. Some clones in this sample may be carry-over from other donors' samples. The CDR3 DNA is TGTGCCAGCAGTGAAGGGTTTTGGGACAGGGATGCCACCGGGGAGCTGTTTTTT. Translated: CASSEGFWDRDATGELFF.